This TCR beta chain was identified during a study of T cells in Graves' hyperthyroidism and ophthalmopathy. Study outcomes and limitations: Ophthalmopathy was identified by the model a median about six months ahead of onset. Classification by a 13 V-J model distinguished ophthalmopathy from stable hyperthyroidism.

Germline-derived CDR1 and CDR2 are KGHDR and SFDVKD. The CDR3 contains 16 residues. The ends were cut back, 2 bases at V and 6 bases at J, with 16 bases in the middle. Ophthalmopathy patients had moderate-to-severe active disease, CAS ≥3, NOSPECS ≥4, and disease duration under 3 months. Fresh peripheral blood, 7.5 to 10 ml, yielded the PBMCs. Researchers took RNA transcripts and amplified the TCR beta CDR3 regions from them. The primer set for the first-round RT-PCR of the TCR CDR3 was HTBI. TCRdb re-called the multiplex PCR reads through MiXCR, storing one row per CDR3 protein. The repertoire holds roughly 640,000 distinct CDR3 sequences, more than 15% seen once, with about 3.5% in the top ten. This clonotype was picked up many times. The target antigen is unknown.

The TCR comes from a woman in her 40s with Graves' ophthalmopathy. The J gene is TRBJ2-1, the V gene TRBV24-1; D call uncertain. Sequenced sample: blood. The CDR3 coding sequence is TGTGCCACCAGTGATTCAGCCTACAAACAATTCAATGAGCAGTTCTTC. Translating gives CATSDSAYKQFNEQFF.